This is a list of T cell receptor beta chains from one sample in a study of blood T cell repertoires in COVID-19. Method: immunoSEQ multiplex PCR; TCRdb's copy keeps in-frame clones and lacks some. Counted here are under 350,000 clones, about 90% occurring once; the ten biggest clones make up over 1.5%. The sequenced material came from peripheral blood. These receptors all come from a woman aged 25 to 45 with COVID-19, enrolled during active disease. Each CDR3 is given with its conserved first and last residue. The order of the fields is CDR3 length, D gene, J gene, clone size, V gene, CDR3 DNA, CDR3 protein. The D gene is left open where the match is weak. Size tells how often a clone was seen (once, few, many) or the class of an expanded clone, and some rows leave it out.

length: 14
D: NA
J: TRBJ1-2
size: NA
V: TRBV5-6
DNA: TGTGCCAGCAGCGTACAACGGGGAAGCTATGGCTACACCTTC
CDR3: CASSVQRGSYGYTF

length: 14
D: TRBD1
J: TRBJ2-7
size: once
V: TRBV18
DNA: TGTGCCAGCTCACCACCGGGACAGAGCTACGAGCAGTACTTC
CDR3: CASSPPGQSYEQYF

length: 20
D: TRBD1
J: TRBJ1-5
size: NA
V: TRBV7-7
DNA: TGTGCTAGCAGCTTAGCGAGGTGGGGACAGCCACCCTTTAGCAATCAGCCCCAGCATTTT
CDR3: CASSLARWGQPPFSNQPQHF

length: 13
D: TRBD1
J: TRBJ1-5
size: NA
V: TRBV2
DNA: TGTGCCAGCAGAAATGACAGGGATCAGCCCCAGCATTTT
CDR3: CASRNDRDQPQHF

length: 12
D: NA
J: TRBJ1-4
size: NA
V: TRBV7-9
DNA: TGTGCCAGCAGCTTAGATGAGGCAGAACTGTTTTTT
CDR3: CASSLDEAELFF

length: 19
D: NA
J: TRBJ1-1
size: NA
V: TRBV11-2
DNA: TGTGCCAGCAGCTTAAGTCGGGTTGGGGCCCTCATGCTGAGCACTGAAGCTTTCTTT
CDR3: CASSLSRVGALMLSTEAFF

length: 14
D: TRBD1
J: TRBJ1-2
size: NA
V: TRBV19
DNA: TGTGCCAGTAGTATGAGACAGGGGCCAAGGGGCTACACCTTC
CDR3: CASSMRQGPRGYTF

length: 16
D: TRBD2
J: TRBJ2-1
size: NA
V: TRBV7-2
DNA: TGTGCCAGCAGCCCGCCGGGGGGGCGCTTAGGCAATGAGCAGTTCTTC
CDR3: CASSPPGGRLGNEQFF

length: 12
D: NA
J: TRBJ1-1
size: NA
V: TRBV7-9
DNA: TGTGCCAGCAGCTTAATCGGGAGGGAAGGTTTCTTT
CDR3: CASSLIGREGFF

length: 15
D: TRBD1
J: TRBJ1-2
size: NA
V: TRBV24-1
DNA: TGTGCCACCAGTGATCCCGGACAGGGAAACTATGGCTACACCTTC
CDR3: CATSDPGQGNYGYTF

length: 16
D: TRBD1
J: TRBJ2-7
size: NA
V: TRBV4-2
DNA: TGTGCCAGCAGCCAAACCGGGACAGGGAAGTCCTACGAGCAGTACTTC
CDR3: CASSQTGTGKSYEQYF

length: 13
D: NA
J: TRBJ1-4
size: once
V: TRBV11-3
DNA: TGTGCCAGCCCGTTTAGTGCTAATGAAAAACTGTTTTTT
CDR3: CASPFSANEKLFF

length: 13
D: NA
J: TRBJ1-2
size: NA
V: TRBV2
DNA: TGTGCCAGCCCGGGAGGGTTTAGCTATGGCTACACCTTC
CDR3: CASPGGFSYGYTF

length: 14
D: NA
J: TRBJ1-2
size: NA
V: TRBV27
DNA: TGTGCCAGCAGCTGGGGGGGGGTCGGTTATGGCTACACCTTC
CDR3: CASSWGGVGYGYTF

length: 13
D: NA
J: TRBJ1-1
size: NA
V: TRBV5-1
DNA: TGCGCCAGCAGCTATTCGTCGAACACTGAAGCTTTCTTT
CDR3: CASSYSSNTEAFF

length: 12
D: NA
J: TRBJ1-1
size: NA
V: TRBV2
DNA: TGTGCCAGCAGCCGGGAGAACACTGAAGCTTTCTTT
CDR3: CASSRENTEAFF

length: 14
D: NA
J: TRBJ2-5
size: NA
V: TRBV2
DNA: TGTGCCAGCATTAAACAGGGATCCCAAGAGACCCAGTACTTC
CDR3: CASIKQGSQETQYF

length: 14
D: TRBD1
J: TRBJ2-2
size: NA
V: TRBV6-5
DNA: TGTGCCAGTTCCGAAGGGGGCGGGACCGGGGAGCTGTTTTTT
CDR3: CASSEGGGTGELFF

length: 14
D: NA
J: TRBJ1-6
size: NA
V: TRBV6-5
DNA: TGTGCCAGCAGCCTACCTCACAGGGTTTCACCCCTCCACTTT
CDR3: CASSLPHRVSPLHF

length: 16
D: TRBD1
J: TRBJ1-5
size: NA
V: TRBV10-2
DNA: TGCGCCAGCAGTGAGTCGGGGACAGCCTTCAATCAGCCCCAGCATTTT
CDR3: CASSESGTAFNQPQHF

length: 17
D: TRBD1
J: TRBJ1-5
size: NA
V: TRBV3-1/TRBV3-2
DNA: TGTGCCAGCAGCCAAGATCCAACAGGGGGCGCGAGCCAGCCCCAGCATTTT
CDR3: CASSQDPTGGASQPQHF

length: 12
D: NA
J: TRBJ2-7
size: NA
V: TRBV11-2
DNA: TGTGCCAGCAGCTCACAGGGATACGAGCAGTACTTC
CDR3: CASSSQGYEQYF

length: 13
D: NA
J: TRBJ2-3
size: NA
V: TRBV5-1
DNA: TGCGCCAGCAGCTCCCAGGGGACCGATACGCAGTATTTT
CDR3: CASSSQGTDTQYF

length: 14
D: TRBD1
J: TRBJ1-5
size: NA
V: TRBV7-2
DNA: TGTGCCAGCAGCTCTGACAGGGGGCATCAGCCCCAGCATTTT
CDR3: CASSSDRGHQPQHF

length: 13
D: NA
J: TRBJ1-1
size: NA
V: TRBV27
DNA: TGTGCCAGCAGGATGTACCGCGACACTGAAGCTTTCTTT
CDR3: CASRMYRDTEAFF

length: 15
D: NA
J: TRBJ1-6
size: NA
V: TRBV28
DNA: TGTGCCAGCAGCCCTAAGTATCGGGGTACTTCACCCCTCCACTTT
CDR3: CASSPKYRGTSPLHF